This T cell receptor beta chain was observed in a study of OX40 agonist ivuxolimab in advanced cancers. On the study more broadly: Cohort: 75% to 90% men, mean age approximately 60, aged about 20 to 79. General study findings and limits: CD4+ and CD8+ blood T cells expanded clonally by week 6 at 0.1 to 3.0 mg/kg. Also showing low normalized T-cell clonal expansion were some of the nonresponders.

The V gene's germline CDR1 is MNHEY and CDR2 SVGAGI. V gave up 5 bases and J gave up 4 bases, with 12 bases separating them. This CDR3 has 14 amino acids. Comments on this clone: Antigen specificity is unknown.

Systemic immunosuppression or autoimmune disease history was grounds to exclude patients. TCRdb's copy holds only in-frame clones and misses some; the assay was immunoSEQ multiplex PCR. This table has about 93,000 clones, around 90% appearing once. The TCR was taken from an adult with an advanced solid tumor such as melanoma, head and neck, liver or kidney cancer. V is TRBV6-5 and J is TRBJ2-1; D gene uncertain. Here the sequenced sample was CD4+ or CD8+ T cells sorted from blood, taken in a trial of the OX40 agonist ivuxolimab. The CDR3 DNA is TGTGCCAGCAGTGAATTTGGCAGATACAATGAGCAGTTCTTC. Protein sequence: CASSEFGRYNEQFF.